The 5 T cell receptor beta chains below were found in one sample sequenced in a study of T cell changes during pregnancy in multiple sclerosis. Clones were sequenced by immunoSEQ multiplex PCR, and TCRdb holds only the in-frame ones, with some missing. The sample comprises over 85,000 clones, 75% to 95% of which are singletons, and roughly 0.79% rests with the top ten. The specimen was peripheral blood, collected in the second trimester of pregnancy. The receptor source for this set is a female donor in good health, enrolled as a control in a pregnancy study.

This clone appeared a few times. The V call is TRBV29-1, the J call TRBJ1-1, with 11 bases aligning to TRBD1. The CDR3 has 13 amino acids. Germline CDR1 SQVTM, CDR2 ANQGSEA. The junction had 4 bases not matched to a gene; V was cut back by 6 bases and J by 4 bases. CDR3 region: CSVHGTGGTEAFF. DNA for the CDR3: TGCAGCGTGCACGGGACAGGGGGCACTGAAGCTTTCTTT.

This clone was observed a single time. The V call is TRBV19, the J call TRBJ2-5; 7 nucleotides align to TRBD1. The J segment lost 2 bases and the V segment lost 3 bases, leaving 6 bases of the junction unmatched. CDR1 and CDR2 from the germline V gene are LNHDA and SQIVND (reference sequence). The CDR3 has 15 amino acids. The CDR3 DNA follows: TGTGCCAGTAGTATCTCCGGGACAGTACAAGAGACCCAGTACTTC. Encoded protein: CASSISGTVQETQYF. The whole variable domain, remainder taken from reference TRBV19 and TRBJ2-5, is DGGITQSPKYLFRKEGQNVTLSCEQNLNHDAMYWYRQDPGQGLRLIYYSQIVNDFQKGDIAEGYSVSREKKESFPLTVTSAQKNPTAFYLCASSISGTVQETQYFGPGTRLLVL.

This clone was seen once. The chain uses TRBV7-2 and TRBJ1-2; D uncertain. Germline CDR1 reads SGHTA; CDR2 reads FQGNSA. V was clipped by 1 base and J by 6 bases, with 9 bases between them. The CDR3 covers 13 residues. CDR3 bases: TGTGCCAGCAGCTTAGAGCCGGGAAATGGCTACACCTTC. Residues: CASSLEPGNGYTF.

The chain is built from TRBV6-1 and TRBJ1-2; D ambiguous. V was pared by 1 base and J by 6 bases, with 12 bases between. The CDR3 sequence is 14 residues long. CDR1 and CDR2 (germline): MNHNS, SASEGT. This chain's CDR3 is CASSEVLGENGYTF. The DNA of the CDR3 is TGTGCCAGCAGTGAAGTCTTGGGAGAGAATGGCTACACCTTC.

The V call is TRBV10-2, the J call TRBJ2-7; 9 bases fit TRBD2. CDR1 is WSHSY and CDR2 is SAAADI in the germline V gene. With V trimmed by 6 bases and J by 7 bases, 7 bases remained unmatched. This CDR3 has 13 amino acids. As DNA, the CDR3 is TGCGCCAGCAGATTAGCGGGAGTCAGTGAGCAGTACTTC. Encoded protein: CASRLAGVSEQYF.